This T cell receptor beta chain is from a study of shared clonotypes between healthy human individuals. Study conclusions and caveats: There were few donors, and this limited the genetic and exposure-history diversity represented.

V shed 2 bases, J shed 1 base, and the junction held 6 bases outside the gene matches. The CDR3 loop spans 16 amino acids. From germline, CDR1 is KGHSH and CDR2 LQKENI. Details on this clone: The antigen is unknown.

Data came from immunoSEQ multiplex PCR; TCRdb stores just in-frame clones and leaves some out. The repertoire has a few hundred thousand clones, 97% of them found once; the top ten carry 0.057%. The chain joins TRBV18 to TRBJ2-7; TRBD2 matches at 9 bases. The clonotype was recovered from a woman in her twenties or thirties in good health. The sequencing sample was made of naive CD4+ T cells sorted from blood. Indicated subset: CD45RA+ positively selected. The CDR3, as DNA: TGTGCCAGCTCACCAAGGCGACTAGCGGAGTCCTACGAGCAGTACTTC. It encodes CASSPRRLAESYEQYF.